This T cell receptor beta chain came from a study of CD8 T cells in Susac syndrome (dated by TCRdb to the late 2010s). Background for the entire study: Repertoire sequencing was used to test whether CD8+ T cell activation and differentiation in Susac syndrome was antigen driven. The study at large found these results: The number of individuals in the TCR sequencing and HLA analysis was acknowledged as relatively small.

RNA was extracted with the RNeasy kit and about 0.5 to 1 ug was reverse transcribed using random hexamers. The immunoSEQ multiplex PCR assay, covering 54 Vbeta and 13 Jbeta segments, was used to amplify TCR beta CDR3 regions. Bias from PCR amplification was corrected by using a synthetic template baseline for primer optimization and for computational correction. Processing in the source paper ran as follows. Reads were annotated to V, D and J genes per IMGT and analyzed with immunoSEQ Analyzer, keeping only productive sequences. To calculate clonality, Shannon entropy was normalized by log2 of the number of productive unique sequences and then subtracted from one. Public and private clones were assessed among the 100 most prevalent clones of each patient and control. Clones were defined as Susac-specific when absent from the healthy and MS cohorts, from some 1,100 published viral clones and from other ImmuneACCESS disease sequences. The public reads were reanalyzed by TCRdb: fastp trimming at Q25, MiXCR alignment, in-frame beta chains only. Here each entry gathers all rows of one CDR3 protein and keeps the most common genes and DNA. TCRdb, not the authors, supplied the V and J calls. The sample table lists 150,000 to 200,000 distinct CDR3 sequences, under 97% of them with a count of one. The ten largest account for under 0.095% of the sample.

Remarks on this clonotype: Its antigen is still unknown. Base qualities are not at hand, and no much larger clone is one base apart.

High-throughput TCR beta sequencing profiled peripheral blood CD8+ and CD4+ T cells from healthy donors, Susac syndrome patients and multiple sclerosis patients. The multiple sclerosis controls were treatment-naive patients who had stable or active relapsing-remitting disease and met the revised McDonald criteria. Bulk CD8+ and CD4+ T cells were purified by magnetic negative isolation, while CD8+ TEMRA cells were enriched using FACS. Blood was drawn into EDTA tubes, processed within 24 hours, and PBMCs were isolated by density gradient centrifugation. PBMCs intended for TCR sequencing were frozen in liquid nitrogen and were later thawed in a 37 degrees C water bath. A purity of at least 90% was achieved for sorted or isolated CD4+, CD8+ and CD8+ TEMRA cells. The CDR3 runs 15 amino acids, cysteine and phenylalanine included. The entry retains the CDR3 DNA only, 45 bases that are in frame from base 1. V ends up 2 bases short and J 4 bases short, with an unmatched junction base count of 5. The germline V gene (reference sequence) gives CDR1 as MNHNY and CDR2 as SVGAGI.

The TCR comes from a human donor with multiple sclerosis. This chain joins TRBV6-6 to TRBJ1-2; 9 nucleotides in the junction match TRBD1. Sequencing was carried out using CD4+ T cells from PBMCs. The CDR3 region has the sequence CASSYVRGQGYGYTF. The DNA sequence follows: TGTGCCAGCAGTTACGTACGGGGACAGGGCTATGGCTACACCTTC.